This T cell receptor beta chain was sequenced during a study of post-analysis software for immune sequencing data. The TCR beta cDNA libraries carried unique molecular identifiers. Around 500,000 cDNA molecules came from around 1 to 10 million T cells. From the PCR reads, TCRdb called clonotypes with MiXCR, one entry per CDR3 protein. The table lists fewer than 900,000 distinct CDR3 sequences, under 60% of them singletons. Study-wide points: Patients used several TRBV segments, including TRBV5-6, TRBV5-1 and TRBV20-1, more often than controls. For normalized Chao1 diversity, multiple sclerosis patients scored significantly lower than controls did. Batch-mates among the samples co-clustered strongly by F measure.

The germline gives CDR1 DFQATT, CDR2 SNEGSKA (reference sequence). The J segment lost 3 bases and the V segment lost 1 base, leaving 4 bases of the junction unmatched. The CDR3 has 14 amino acids. Notes on this clonotype: The target antigen is unknown.

This clonotype originated in a girl aged 10 to 17 with multiple sclerosis. V and J are TRBV20-1 and TRBJ2-7; 9 nucleotides match TRBD2. Sample: blood. The CDR3 region is CSARAASGNYEQYF. The CDR3 region has the DNA TGCAGTGCTAGAGCGGCTAGCGGGAACTACGAGCAGTACTTC.